Below, one T cell receptor (beta chain) is given with its context. Original methodology: Reference gene primer amplification gave estimated nucleated cell counts. Using immunoSEQ multiplex PCR, the repertoire was profiled, and TCRdb retains in-frame clones only, with some absent. The DNA was the basis for D and trimming; V, J and clone size are from that table. The sample has 100,000 to 120,000 clones; 70% to 90% are singletons. The data stem from a study of blood T cell repertoires in COVID-19. Overall study context: In each case, the material was cDNA or gDNA derived from T cells, B-cell-depleted T cells, or PBMCs.

V was pared by 3 bases and J by 4 bases, with 1 base of the junction left unmatched. From germline, CDR1 is MDHEN and CDR2 SYDVKM. This CDR3 contains 13 residues. The TCR was taken from a human donor in a cohort sampled during active COVID-19. Sequenced sample: peripheral blood. The V gene is TRBV28, the J gene TRBJ1-2, with TRBD1 matching over 8 bases. In DNA, the CDR3 is TGTGCCAGCAGTTTCCAGGGGGCCTATGGCTACACCTTC. Protein: CASSFQGAYGYTF.